The TCR beta chain under discussion was sequenced for a study of T cell changes during pregnancy in multiple sclerosis. CDR1 KGHSH and CDR2 LQKENI come from the germline V gene. Trimming took 2 bases from V and 5 from J; bases not matched to a gene: 5. This CDR3 has 15 amino acids. TCRdb's copy holds only in-frame clones and misses some; the assay was immunoSEQ multiplex PCR. The sample carries about 40,000 clones, roughly nine tenths recorded once. The sequences come from CD8+ T cells from peripheral blood mononuclear cells, collected before pregnancy. The sequence was obtained from a female donor with multiple sclerosis, enrolled in a pregnancy study. This chain links TRBV18 with TRBJ2-5; 10 bases align to TRBD2. This chain's CDR3 is CASSPSGLAAETQYF. The CDR3 DNA sequence: TGTGCCAGCTCACCAAGTGGACTAGCGGCGGAGACCCAGTACTTC.